The 18 T cell receptor beta chains below come from one sample, sequenced in a study of cytomegalovirus exposure and HLA in healthy donors. The PCR employed 60 Vbeta primers together with 13 Jbeta primers. Only in-frame clones appear in the TCRdb table, and some are missing; sequencing was by immunoSEQ multiplex PCR. The data show about 130,000 clones, roughly 72% seen once. The sequenced material came from PBMCs. These receptors all come from a man aged 40-49 years in good health and CMV-seropositive.

The chain joins TRBV5-1 to TRBJ1-1; D is undetermined. CDR3 length equals 16 residues. V shed 3 bases and J shed 0 bases, with 15 bases lying between them. Germline CDR1 reads SGHRS; CDR2 reads YFSETQ. CDR3 sequence (DNA): TGCGCCAGCAGCTCCCGCGGCGGCCACATGAACACTGAAGCTTTCTTT. Translated, it gives CASSSRGGHMNTEAFF.

The chain has TRBV5-1 and TRBJ1-2; D is undetermined. Per the germline V gene, CDR1 is SGHRS and CDR2 is YFSETQ. V was clipped by 0 bases and J by 1 base, with 7 bases between them. This CDR3 comprises 14 residues. The CDR3 nucleotides are TGCGCCAGCAGCTTGGTTATGAGTAACTATGGCTACACCTTC. It specifies CASSLVMSNYGYTF. The full variable domain, with the rest looked up from reference TRBV5-1 and TRBJ1-2, is KAGVTQTPRYLIKTRGQQVTLSCSPISGHRSVSWYQQTPGQGLQFLFEYFSETQRNKGNFPGRFSGRQFSNSRSEMNVSTLELGDSALYLCASSLVMSNYGYTFGSGTRLTVV.

This clone has at least ten counts. V and J are TRBV6-1 and TRBJ1-1; TRBD1 might be the D (5 bases). There are 12 residues in the CDR3. V gave up 3 bases and J gave up 8 bases, with 10 bases separating them. Germline V gene data show CDR1 as MNHNS and CDR2 as SASEGT. The CDR3 coding sequence is TGTGCCAGCAGTGACAGGGTGGCCGAAGCTTTCTTT. As protein: CASSDRVAEAFF.

This chain connects TRBV18 to TRBJ2-2; D perhaps matches TRBD1 (6 bases). This CDR3 is 15 amino acids long. Per the germline V gene, CDR1 is KGHSH and CDR2 is LQKENI. The ends were cut back, 4 bases at V and 3 bases at J, with 12 bases in the middle. The CDR3 DNA reads as TGTGCCAGCTCACTCAGGACAGTCGACACCGGGGAGCTGTTTTTT. It translates to CASSLRTVDTGELFF.

The V and J genes are TRBV29-1 and TRBJ1-6; D is ambiguous. The CDR3 contains 14 residues. The germline gives CDR1 SQVTM, CDR2 ANQGSEA. V was cut by 6 bases and J by 5 bases, with 14 bases left in between. Here the CDR3 reads CSVRVAGDNSPLHF. CDR3 nucleotide sequence: TGCAGCGTCCGCGTCGCGGGTGATAATTCACCCCTCCACTTT.

Worth noting for this clone: Other DNA sequences of this sample code for an identical CDR3. The chain links TRBV7-3 to TRBJ2-3; TRBD1 agrees at 7 bases. The CDR3 is made up of 15 amino acids. The ends lost 1 base at V and 0 bases at J; junction bases unmatched: 1. CDR1 and CDR2 (germline): SGHTA, FQGTGA. The CDR3 here is CASSLNRGSTDTQYF. The CDR3 DNA reads TGTGCCAGCAGCTTAAACAGGGGAAGCACAGATACGCAGTATTTT.

This chain joins TRBV21-1 and TRBJ2-4; the table gives TRBD2 as D, unverified against the DNA. TRBV21-1 is given as a pseudogene. This CDR3 is built from 15 residues. The chain's CDR3 is CASSSRGGNKNIQYF. Here the CDR3 DNA reads TGTGCCAGCAGCTCAAGGGGGGGGAATAAAAACATTCAGTACTTC.

The V gene is TRBV6-4, the J gene TRBJ2-2, with TRBD1 matching 10 bases. V lost 10 bases to trimming and J lost 3 bases; unmatched junction nucleotides: 8. The CDR3 runs to 15 residues. CDR1 and CDR2 (germline): MRHNA, SNTAGT. CDR3 sequence reads: CATSRQGADTGELFF. CDR3 nucleotide sequence: TGTGCCACCTCGAGACAGGGGGCCGACACCGGGGAGCTGTTTTTT.

The genes are TRBV4-2 and TRBJ2-6; the D is unclear. V shed 0 bases and J shed 0 bases, with 6 bases lying between them. Germline V CDR1 and CDR2: LGHNA, YNFKEQ. This CDR3 has 16 amino acids. CDR3 nucleotide sequence: TGTGCCAGCAGCCAAGATCGGAGCTCTGGGGCCAACGTCCTGACTTTC. Its translation is CASSQDRSSGANVLTF.

The chain carries TRBV28 and TRBJ1-2; D uncertain. Germline V lookup: CDR1 MDHEN, CDR2 SYDVKM. The V and J ends lost 4 bases and 7 bases respectively, with 10 bases between them. The CDR3 consists of 12 residues. CDR3: CASSSGEAGYTF. CDR3 coding DNA: TGTGCCAGCAGTTCCGGGGAGGCTGGCTACACCTTC.

The genes are TRBV6-1 and TRBJ1-5; 7 bases fit TRBD1. Germline loops: CDR1 MNHNS, CDR2 SASEGT. V lost 4 bases to trimming and J lost 5 bases; unmatched junction nucleotides: 2. CDR3 size: 13 residues. For the CDR3, the DNA is TGTGCCAGCAGTGTCGACAGGGATCAGCCCCAGCATTTT. Encoded protein: CASSVDRDQPQHF.

J is TRBJ2-1 and V is TRBV6-5, with 13 bases aligning to TRBD2. In germline, CDR1 is MNHEY, CDR2 SVGAGI. With V trimmed by 5 bases and J by 8 bases, 6 bases remained unmatched. The CDR3 is made up of 15 amino acids. CDR3 sequence (DNA): TGTGCCAGCAGTCAAGGACTAGCGGGAGAGGATGAGCAGTTCTTC. This sequence encodes CASSQGLAGEDEQFF.

This clone occurred once. The chain carries TRBV29-1 and TRBJ2-3; TRBD2 aligns across 9 bases. V was clipped by 5 bases and J by 4 bases; unmatched bases: 7. The germline V gene has CDR1 SQVTM and CDR2 ANQGSEA. The CDR3 loop spans 14 amino acids. The CDR3 coding sequence is TGCAGCGTTAGGGAGACTAGCGGCCCAGATACGCAGTATTTT. Translated: CSVRETSGPDTQYF.

The sample holds one count of this clone. An end of the junction differs from the germline gene, which may be a read error. This chain links TRBV7-7 with TRBJ2-7, with D tentatively TRBD1 (6 bases). CDR1 is SSHAT and CDR2 is FNYEAQ in the germline V gene (reference sequence). This CDR3 spans 14 amino acids. In DNA form, the CDR3 reads TGTGCTAGCAGCTTAGGGCAGGGGACCTACGAGCAGTACTTC. Translating gives CASSLGQGTYEQYF.

The chain joins TRBV5-1 to TRBJ2-7; 7 nucleotides agree with TRBD2. V was pared by 0 bases and J by 6 bases, with 9 bases of the junction left unmatched. The CDR3 contains 15 residues. The V gene's germline CDR1 is SGHRS and CDR2 YFSETQ. This CDR3 reads CASSLGRLAAGEQYF. CDR3 DNA sequence: TGCGCCAGCAGCTTGGGACGACTAGCAGCCGGCGAGCAGTACTTC.

This chain connects TRBV10-3 to TRBJ2-1; possible D gene TRBD1, 5 bases. There are 13 residues in the CDR3. V dropped 6 bases and J dropped 9 bases, with 15 bases sitting between them. Germline CDR1 ENHRY, CDR2 SYGVKD. DNA for the CDR3: TGTGCCATCAGAGGGGCGACAGATTTTGAGCAGTTCTTC. Its translation: CAIRGATDFEQFF.

The chain joins TRBV6-6 to TRBJ1-3; D is possibly TRBD1 (6 bases). The CDR3 has 13 residues. Per the germline V gene, CDR1 is MNHNY and CDR2 is SVGAGI (reference sequence). V lost 6 bases, J lost 2 bases, and 8 bases lay in between. CDR3 in DNA: TGTGCCAGCAGCCGACAGGCTGGAAACACCATATATTTT. It specifies CASSRQAGNTIYF.

This sequence joins TRBV11-1 and TRBJ2-7, with 8 bases matching TRBD1. The CDR3 runs 15 residues. The germline gives CDR1 SGHAT, CDR2 FQDESV (reference sequence). The V segment lost 3 bases and the J segment 7 bases; nucleotides outside the gene matches: 11. Written as DNA, the CDR3 is TGTGCCAGCAGCTTGACACCAGGGGGCCCTTGGGAGCAGTACTTC. Amino acid sequence: CASSLTPGGPWEQYF. The full variable domain, in which reference TRBV11-1 and TRBJ2-7 provide the parts outside the CDR3, is EAEVAQSPRYKITEKSQAVAFWCDPISGHATLYWYRQILGQGPELLVQFQDESVVDDSQLPKDRFSAERLKGVDSTLKIQPAELGDSAMYLCASSLTPGGPWEQYFGPGTRLTVT.